The 15 T cell receptor beta chains in this list originate from one sample, sequenced in a study of cytomegalovirus exposure and HLA in healthy donors (TCRdb year 2017). Libraries were constructed by the immunoSEQ multiplex PCR assay. For the multiplex PCR, a mixture combining 60 forward primers for TCR Vbeta segments and 13 reverse primers for TCR Jbeta segments was used. TCRdb provides this immuneACCESS table in a form limited to in-frame rearrangements. Some clones are lacking; in checked studies, under half of them reflect an unresolved V gene, and why the rest are absent is not known. The sample's table covers around 140,000 clones. The ten largest clones take up about 1.6% of the sample. Specimen: PBMCs. The receptors were sampled from a woman between 40 and 55 years old in good health and CMV-seronegative.

This chain joins TRBV5-4 and TRBJ2-7; 7 bases are a match to TRBD1. V dropped 3 bases and J dropped 2; count of bases not matched to a gene: 11. The CDR3 is made up of 16 amino acids. CDR1 is SGHNT, CDR2 YYREEE, per germline (reference sequence). CDR3 sequence (DNA): TGTGCCAGCAGCTCGGCCGGGACAGCTCATACCTACGAGCAGTACTTC. It is translated as CASSSAGTAHTYEQYF.

J is TRBJ1-3 and V is TRBV19; the D gene is possibly TRBD1 (5 bases). Deletions cut 3 bases from V and 6 bases from J, with 12 bases between. This CDR3 contains 14 residues. CDR1 is LNHDA and CDR2 is SQIVND in the germline V gene (reference sequence). CDR3 sequence reads: CASSITGTANTIYF. As DNA, the CDR3 is TGTGCCAGTAGTATCACAGGAACTGCAAACACCATATATTTT.

This chain connects TRBV9 to TRBJ1-3; D may be TRBD1 (5 bases). V lost 0 bases and J 2 bases, leaving 9 bases between the germline ends. The CDR3 loop spans 15 amino acids. The germline V gene has CDR1 SGDLS and CDR2 YYNGEE. The CDR3 region has the DNA TGTGCCAGCAGCGTAGTGGGGGGTCCTGGAAACACCATATATTTT. Encoded protein: CASSVVGGPGNTIYF.

The chain is built from TRBV11-2 and TRBJ2-2; 8 bases are a match to TRBD2. Germline-derived CDR1 and CDR2 are SGHAT and FQNNGV. This CDR3 has 15 residues. V lost 3 bases to trimming and J lost 2 bases; unmatched junction nucleotides: 2. The CDR3 is CASSFAGGNTGELFF. The CDR3 DNA reads as TGTGCCAGCAGCTTTGCGGGGGGCAACACCGGGGAGCTGTTTTTT.

This rearrangement joins TRBV28 to TRBJ1-1, with D possibly matching TRBD1 (6 bases). V lost 8 bases to trimming and J lost 6 bases, with 13 bases between them. Germline V gene sequence: CDR1 MDHEN, CDR2 SYDVKM. The CDR3 length is 12 residues. The CDR3 protein is CASAQGSAEAFF. The CDR3 bases are TGTGCCAGCGCCCAGGGGTCCGCTGAAGCTTTCTTT.

The CDR3 is CACRDRVDSPLHF. The CDR3 DNA follows: TGTGCCTGCCGCGACAGGGTGGATTCACCCCTCCACTTT. This chain connects TRBV28 to TRBJ1-6; 7 positions match TRBD1. The CDR3 consists of 13 residues. Germline V gives CDR1 MDHEN, CDR2 SYDVKM. V lost 11 bases to trimming and J lost 8 bases; unmatched junction nucleotides: 9.

The CDR3 loop reads CATSIGTGGNEQFF. CDR3 DNA: TGTGCCACCAGCATAGGGACAGGTGGGAATGAGCAGTTCTTC. This chain links TRBV15 with TRBJ2-1; 8 nucleotides align to TRBD1. The germline gives CDR1 LNHNV, CDR2 YYDKDF (reference sequence). The CDR3 totals 14 residues. V dropped 4 bases and J dropped 7; count of bases not matched to a gene: 6.

The chain couples TRBV14 to TRBJ2-2; weak D call: TRBD2 (7 bases). CDR1 and CDR2 from the germline V gene are SGHDN and FVKESK. The CDR3 totals 16 residues. Trimming took off 3 bases at V and 5 bases at J, with 16 bases between the two ends. CDR3 sequence reads: CASSQAWGGRTGELFF. In DNA, the CDR3 is TGTGCCAGCAGCCAGGCCTGGGGGGGCCGGACCGGGGAGCTGTTTTTT.

The V and J genes are TRBV10-2 and TRBJ1-5; 8 nucleotides line up with TRBD1. V was clipped by 6 bases and J by 3 bases; unmatched bases: 10. The CDR3 has 16 residues. Looked up from germline, CDR1 is WSHSY and CDR2 is SAAADI. Here the CDR3 DNA reads TGCGCCAGCAGGGGAGGGACAGGTAGAAACAATCAGCCCCAGCATTTT. Its translation is CASRGGTGRNNQPQHF.

The chain uses TRBV7-9 and TRBJ2-2, with unresolved D. Germline V lookup: CDR1 SEHNR, CDR2 FQNEAQ (reference sequence). V dropped 1 base and J dropped 0 bases, with 3 bases sitting between them. The CDR3 runs to 14 residues. The CDR3 coding sequence is TGTGCCAGCAGCTTAGAGCCGAACACCGGGGAGCTGTTTTTT. This translates into CASSLEPNTGELFF.

This chain connects TRBV6-5 to TRBJ2-1; 10 bases agree with TRBD2. The germline V gene has CDR1 MNHEY and CDR2 SVGAGI. The CDR3 is 14 residues long. The trim removed 0 bases at V and 9 bases at J, leaving 2 bases unmatched. The CDR3 loop reads CASSYSASGGEQFF. In DNA form, the CDR3 reads TGTGCCAGCAGTTACTCGGCTAGCGGGGGTGAGCAGTTCTTC.

The chain carries TRBV9 and TRBJ1-4; 9 bases are shared with TRBD1. Trimming cost V 0 bases and J 8 bases; bases outside gene matches: 2. This CDR3 comprises 14 residues. Per the germline V gene, CDR1 is SGDLS and CDR2 is YYNGEE. In DNA form, the CDR3 reads TGTGCCAGCAGCGTAGGGGACAGGGAGGAAAAACTGTTTTTT. This translates into CASSVGDREEKLFF.

This chain links TRBV28 with TRBJ2-1; weak D call: TRBD1 (8 bases). Deletions cut 5 bases from V and 5 bases from J, with 16 bases between. CDR1 and CDR2 (germline): MDHEN, SYDVKM. CDR3 size: 15 residues. CDR3 bases: TGTGCCAGCAGTCACAGGGGGGGGCACCACAATGAGCAGTTCTTC. It is translated as CASSHRGGHHNEQFF.

The CDR3 coding sequence is TGTGCCAGCAGTGATGGCTCTAACTATGGCTACACCTTC. This sequence encodes CASSDGSNYGYTF. J is TRBJ1-2 and V is TRBV2; D is ambiguous. CDR3 size: 13 residues. Trimming cost V 3 bases and J 0 bases, with 5 bases left between them. CDR1 is SNHLY, CDR2 FYNNEI, per germline.

The chain links TRBV7-9 to TRBJ2-5; a possible D gene is TRBD2 (7 bases). The V end lost 1 base, the J end lost 4 bases, and 10 bases lay between the germline ends. The CDR3 contains 14 residues. Germline V CDR1 and CDR2: SEHNR, FQNEAQ (reference sequence). In nucleotides, the CDR3 is TGTGCCAGCAGCTTAGGGGGGGGGCGAGAGACCCAGTACTTC. Protein sequence: CASSLGGGRETQYF.